A selection of T cell receptor beta chains follows, all from one sample in a study of early T cells in non-severe SARS-CoV-2 infection. TCRdb re-derived calls from the 5' RACE reads in MiXCR, one entry per CDR3 protein. The sample contains about 71,000 distinct CDR3 sequences, roughly 15% of which appear only once. Sequenced material: whole blood. All receptors derive from an adult who was a healthcare worker with PCR-confirmed SARS-CoV-2 infection or an uninfected control (not recorded which). Both conserved end residues are part of each CDR3. A D gene is named only where the DNA matches it firmly. Size is stated for part of the rows, as once, few or many counts, or as a class when the clone is expanded.

DNA | CDR3 | D | V | size | J
TGTGCCAGCAGCTTAACGGGGACCCAGCCCCAGCATTTT | CASSLTGTQPQHF | - | TRBV7-6 | - | TRBJ1-5
TGTGCCAGCAGTTTAGTAGGGGCTGTGAATTCACCCCTCCACTTT | CASSLVGAVNSPLHF | - | TRBV12-3/TRBV12-4 | many | TRBJ1-6
TGTGCCAGCAGCTTGGAGGGGACAGGGGAGAACATTCAGTACTTC | CASSLEGTGENIQYF | TRBD1 | TRBV5-4 | many | TRBJ2-4
TGTGCCAGCAGCGGCGGGACCCTAAGGGAGACCCAGTACTTC | CASSGGTLRETQYF | - | TRBV5-5 | - | TRBJ2-5
TGTGCCAGCAGCCAAGATGACAGATACGAGCAGTACTTC | CASSQDDRYEQYF | - | TRBV3-1 | few | TRBJ2-7
TGTGCTAGTGGTGTGACTAGCGGGCATAGCACAGATACGCAGTATTTT | CASGVTSGHSTDTQYF | TRBD2 | TRBV12-5 | many | TRBJ2-3
TGTGCCAGCAGCCCGGGACAGTCGAACACTGAAGCTTTCTTT | CASSPGQSNTEAFF | TRBD1 | TRBV7-6 | - | TRBJ1-1
TGCAGCGTTGAAGGATTGGGGGACGAGCAGTACTTC | CSVEGLGDEQYF | - | TRBV29-1 | few | TRBJ2-7
TGCGCCAGCAGTCCAATAGGGGGCCGAATCATGAACACTGAAGCTTTCTTT | CASSPIGGRIMNTEAFF | TRBD1 | TRBV5-1 | - | TRBJ1-1
TGCGCCACCCCCAAAGGGCCTGGAAACACCATATATTTT | CATPKGPGNTIYF | - | TRBV10-1 | many | TRBJ1-3
TGTGCCAGCAGACCCACAGGGAATCAGCCCCAGCATTTT | CASRPTGNQPQHF | - | TRBV12-3/TRBV12-4 | few | TRBJ1-5
TGCAGTGCTACCCTACAGGGGCCAGATACGCAGTATTTT | CSATLQGPDTQYF | TRBD1 | TRBV20-1 | many | TRBJ2-3
TGTGCCAGCAGCTTCGGGACAGGGGATAATTCACCCCTCCACTTT | CASSFGTGDNSPLHF | TRBD1 | TRBV7-3 | - | TRBJ1-6
TGTGCCACCGGACAGGGTAGCACAGATACGCAGTATTTT | CATGQGSTDTQYF | TRBD1 | TRBV10-3 | - | TRBJ2-3
TGCAGCGCCCGGCCCCCAGGGAACGGGGAGCTGTTTTTT | CSARPPGNGELFF | - | TRBV29-1 | many | TRBJ2-2
TGTGCCAGCATGGAGGGAATCTGGGATACGCAGTATTTT | CASMEGIWDTQYF | - | TRBV6-2/TRBV6-3 | - | TRBJ2-3
TGTGCCAGCAGTTACTCCCCGGAAGAGACCCAGTACTTC | CASSYSPEETQYF | - | TRBV6-2/TRBV6-3 | many | TRBJ2-5
TGTGCCAGCAGTTTGGGACTCCGACAAGAGACCCAGTACTTC | CASSLGLRQETQYF | - | TRBV25-1 | - | TRBJ2-5
TGTGCCATCAGTCCCGGGACAGAGTATGGCTACACCTTC | CAISPGTEYGYTF | TRBD1 | TRBV10-3 | few | TRBJ1-2
TGTGCCAGCACCTATTTTTCGTCTCTAGGAGCCCGGTCCTACGAGCAGTACTTC | CASTYFSSLGARSYEQYF | - | TRBV12-3/TRBV12-4 | few | TRBJ2-7
TGCAGTGCTAGTGGGGAGCTCAATCAGCCCCAGCATTTT | CSASGELNQPQHF | - | TRBV20-1 | - | TRBJ1-5
TGCGCCAGCAGTGAGTCGAGCGGGGTGGAGGAGACCCAGTACTTC | CASSESSGVEETQYF | TRBD2 | TRBV10-2 | many | TRBJ2-5
TGTGCCAGCTCACCACCCTTGGCGGCCAAAAACATTCAGTACTTC | CASSPPLAAKNIQYF | - | TRBV18 | few | TRBJ2-4
TGTGCCAGCAGTACTGGGACAGGTAGTGTCAATGAGCAGTTCTTC | CASSTGTGSVNEQFF | TRBD1 | TRBV6-2/TRBV6-3 | few | TRBJ2-1
TGTGCCAGCAGCTCCCGACTAGCTGGGTTCACAGATACGCAGTATTTT | CASSSRLAGFTDTQYF | TRBD2 | TRBV11-2 | - | TRBJ2-3
TGTGCCAGCAGCGTCAGGCCCAGCGGGGCATTTGGCGGGGAGCTGTTTTTT | CASSVRPSGAFGGELFF | TRBD2 | TRBV9 | - | TRBJ2-2
TGTGCCAGCAGCGTGGGACAGGGGGATGAAAAACTGTTTTTT | CASSVGQGDEKLFF | TRBD1 | TRBV7-2 | many | TRBJ1-4
TGTGCCTGGAGGGGGGCCCTTAATGAAAAACTGTTTTTT | CAWRGALNEKLFF | - | TRBV30 | - | TRBJ1-4
TGCGCCAGCAGCCAAGAAGGCGGGGGAAACACCGGGGAGCTGTTTTTT | CASSQEGGGNTGELFF | TRBD2 | TRBV4-3 | many | TRBJ2-2
TGTGCCAGCAGTGGGGGGAACGGCTACGAGCAGTACTTC | CASSGGNGYEQYF | - | TRBV28 | few | TRBJ2-7
TGCAGCGTTGAAGATCTTGTGAACTATGGCTACACCTTC | CSVEDLVNYGYTF | - | TRBV29-1 | - | TRBJ1-2
TGTGCCAGCACCGGACAGACCAATGGAAACACCATATATTTT | CASTGQTNGNTIYF | - | TRBV3-1 | many | TRBJ1-3
TGTGCCAGTACCCCCAGGGGGCTGAGGACCGGGGAGCTGTTTTTT | CASTPRGLRTGELFF | TRBD1 | TRBV19 | many | TRBJ2-2
TGTGCCAGCAGCCCAACAGGGGGCTCTTCACCCCTCCACTTT | CASSPTGGSSPLHF | TRBD1 | TRBV7-3 | many | TRBJ1-6
TGCAGTGCTCGGAACACCGGGGAGCTGTTTTTT | CSARNTGELFF | - | TRBV20-1 | many | TRBJ2-2
TGTGCCAGCAGCCGCCGCGGCAGGGAGGGGGAGACCCAGTACTTC | CASSRRGREGETQYF | TRBD2 | TRBV7-2 | few | TRBJ2-5
TGTGCCAGCAGCCCCGGTCGGGGCAGGGGCACCGGGGAGCTGTTTTTT | CASSPGRGRGTGELFF | - | TRBV12-3/TRBV12-4 | - | TRBJ2-2
TGCGCCAGCAGCCAAGGAGACAGTGCCTACGAGCAGTACTTC | CASSQGDSAYEQYF | - | TRBV4-1 | many | TRBJ2-7
TGTGCCAGCAGCCTTAACCACAATGAGCAGTTCTTC | CASSLNHNEQFF | - | TRBV14 | few | TRBJ2-1
TGCAGTGCCCCCTTGCGGGCCACAGATACGCAGTATTTT | CSAPLRATDTQYF | - | TRBV20-1 | few | TRBJ2-3
TGTGCCAGCAGTTTACAGGGGGCGAACACTGAAGCTTTCTTT | CASSLQGANTEAFF | TRBD1 | TRBV28 | many | TRBJ1-1
TGTGCCAGCAGCGCTGGGACAGGGGCGGACACCGGGGAGCTGTTTTTT | CASSAGTGADTGELFF | TRBD1 | TRBV7-8 | - | TRBJ2-2
TGCAGCGTAACCTCAGGCGTGGGAACAGATACGCAGTATTTT | CSVTSGVGTDTQYF | - | TRBV29-1 | - | TRBJ2-3
TGTGCCAGCAGCTTTGAGGGGGCGGATAATGAGCAGTTCTTC | CASSFEGADNEQFF | TRBD1 | TRBV13 | - | TRBJ2-1
TGCGCCAGCAGCTCTTTCCTCGGGACACCGGGCACAGATACGCAGTATTTT | CASSSFLGTPGTDTQYF | - | TRBV5-1 | few | TRBJ2-3
TGCAGCGCGGTGGGGGTCTGGGGGCCCGCCGAGCAGTACTTC | CSAVGVWGPAEQYF | - | TRBV29-1 | - | TRBJ2-7
TGTGCCAGCAGGGACAGCCTCTATGGCTACACCTTC | CASRDSLYGYTF | - | TRBV28 | few | TRBJ1-2
TGTGCCAGCAGCCGCTCGTTGACAGGGTCTGAAGCTTTCTTT | CASSRSLTGSEAFF | TRBD1 | TRBV7-6 | many | TRBJ1-1
TGCGCCAGCAGCTCGAGCGAAGGGAGCCCGTCCACTGAAGCTTTCTTT | CASSSSEGSPSTEAFF | - | TRBV5-1 | many | TRBJ1-1
TGTGCCAGCAGTGTTAGGCTAGCGGGGGACGCAGATACGCAGTATTTT | CASSVRLAGDADTQYF | TRBD2 | TRBV2 | few | TRBJ2-3
TGTGCCAGCAGCTTAAGCCAACAGACGAATGGCTACACCTTC | CASSLSQQTNGYTF | - | TRBV7-2 | - | TRBJ1-2
TGTGCCAGCAGCCCCAGACAGCTATTCCAAGAGACCCAGTACTTC | CASSPRQLFQETQYF | - | TRBV3-1 | many | TRBJ2-5
TGTGCCAGCAGCCACCCGGGCATTAATGAAAAACTGTTTTTT | CASSHPGINEKLFF | - | TRBV3-1 | - | TRBJ1-4